The 27 T cell receptor beta chains below all came from one sample that was sequenced in a study of shared clonotypes between healthy human individuals. Clones were sequenced by immunoSEQ multiplex PCR, and TCRdb holds only the in-frame ones, with some missing. The top ten hold around 0.47% of the sample, which has over 1.5 million clones, about 98% seen once. Sequencing input: naive CD4+ T cells sorted from blood. Subset noted: CD45RA+ positively selected. The receptors come from a young man in good health.

Regarding this clone: An end of the junction differs from the germline gene, which may be a read error. In the same sample, other DNA sequences code for this CDR3. The CDR3: CASSPPGLSYNEQFF. DNA of the CDR3: TGTGCCAGCTCCCCACCAGGGCTCTCCTACAATGAGCAGTTCTTC. This chain connects TRBV18 to TRBJ2-1; the D gene is possibly TRBD1 (5 bases). Germline V lookup: CDR1 KGHSH, CDR2 LQKENI. The CDR3 loop spans 15 amino acids.

V gene TRBV9 combines with J gene TRBJ2-2; no definite D call. The V gene lost 0 bases and the J gene lost 7 bases, with 13 bases spanning the gap. The CDR3 length is 15 residues. Germline assignment: CDR1 SGDLS and CDR2 YYNGEE. The CDR3 region has the DNA TGTGCCAGCAGCGTAGGATTACTCGATGGCGGGGAGCTGTTTTTT. It is translated as CASSVGLLDGGELFF.

The genes are TRBV19 and TRBJ1-1; 7 nucleotides align to TRBD1. This CDR3 has 14 residues. The V segment lost 5 bases and the J segment 6 bases; nucleotides outside the gene matches: 9. Germline CDR1 reads LNHDA; CDR2 reads SQIVND (reference sequence). CDR3 bases: TGTGCCAGTAGTTCCCCCGGACAGGTCGCTGAAGCTTTCTTT. It translates to CASSSPGQVAEAFF.

This clone has just one count. The DNA of the CDR3 is TGCGCCAGCAGCTACGGACCCCTTGATGAGCAGTTCTTC. Translating gives CASSYGPLDEQFF. The chain combines TRBV5-1 with TRBJ2-1; D is ambiguous. Germline V gene lookup returns CDR1 SGHRS and CDR2 YFSETQ. Deletions cut 3 bases from V and 8 bases from J, with 12 bases between. CDR3 length: 13 residues.

The genes are TRBV5-1 and TRBJ1-1; 7 bases line up with TRBD1. After removal of 0 bases from V and 7 bases from J, the junction contained 12 bases not matched to a gene. Germline CDR1 is SGHRS and CDR2 is YFSETQ. The CDR3 covers 16 residues. The CDR3 region is CASSLDPDRVISEAFF. In DNA form, the CDR3 reads TGCGCCAGCAGCTTGGATCCCGACAGGGTTATCAGTGAAGCTTTCTTT.

This chain links TRBV7-9 with TRBJ2-1, with TRBD2 matching 9 bases. J gave up 3 bases and V 3 bases, and 12 bases lay outside the gene matches. The CDR3 consists of 18 residues. CDR1 and CDR2 from the germline V gene are SEHNR and FQNEAQ (reference sequence). In DNA, the CDR3 is TGTGCCAGCAGCTTTAGCGGGAGTATTGTGGATAACTACAATGAGCAGTTCTTC. Amino acids: CASSFSGSIVDNYNEQFF.

This chain connects TRBV28 to TRBJ1-4; D remains ambiguous. The CDR3 runs to 16 residues. Germline values: CDR1 MDHEN, CDR2 SYDVKM. V dropped 7 bases and J dropped 3 bases, with 18 bases sitting between them. The CDR3 DNA is TGTGCCAGCAAGCAGTGGGAGGATTCGGCTAATGAAAAACTGTTTTTT. As protein: CASKQWEDSANEKLFF.

The chain is built from TRBV11-2 and TRBJ2-2, with D unclear. The CDR3 loop spans 12 amino acids. Germline lookup yields CDR1 SGHAT and CDR2 FQNNGV. V was cut by 1 base and J by 9 bases, with 6 bases left in between. CDR3 bases: TGTGCCAGCAGCTTAGCGTCCCGGGAGCTGTTTTTT. This encodes CASSLASRELFF.

The chain recombines TRBV5-4 with TRBJ2-7; 7 positions agree with TRBD2. The CDR3 is 16 amino acids. The J segment lost 0 bases and the V segment lost 0 bases, leaving 6 bases of the junction unmatched. Per germline, CDR1 SGHNT and CDR2 YYREEE (reference sequence). This CDR3 reads CASSLGGLSFSYEQYF. The CDR3 nucleotides read TGTGCCAGCAGCTTGGGGGGACTATCATTCTCCTACGAGCAGTACTTC.

V and J are TRBV5-1 and TRBJ2-6, with D tentatively TRBD1 or TRBD2 (5 bases each). The germline V and J ends were trimmed by 2 bases and 7 bases, with 16 bases remaining between them. CDR1 SGHRS and CDR2 YFSETQ come from the germline V gene. The CDR3 consists of 16 residues. The DNA of the CDR3 is TGCGCCAGCAGCTTAACGGGACCCCTATCCGCCAACGTCCTGACTTTC. The encoded protein is CASSLTGPLSANVLTF.

This clone was observed once. This chain joins TRBV14 and TRBJ1-5; D remains unclear. CDR3 length: 13 residues. V lost 3 bases to trimming and J lost 7 bases, with 10 bases between them. Germline values: CDR1 SGHDN, CDR2 FVKESK. In DNA, the CDR3 is TGTGCCAGCAGCCATGACTCCTCGCAGCCCCAGCATTTT. Translation gives CASSHDSSQPQHF.

The V call is TRBV5-1, the J call TRBJ2-6; D not resolved. The germline V and J ends were trimmed by 5 bases and 0 bases, with 6 bases remaining between them. The V gene's germline CDR1 is SGHRS and CDR2 YFSETQ. The CDR3 loop spans 14 amino acids. The CDR3 bases are TGCGCCAGCAGAGAAACCTCTGGGGCCAACGTCCTGACTTTC. The encoded protein is CASRETSGANVLTF.

The rearrangement joins TRBV6-5 to TRBJ1-4; no clear D gene. This CDR3 contains 13 residues. Germline CDR1 and CDR2: MNHEY and SVGAGI. Trimming removed 5 bases from V and 5 bases from J, with 9 bases in between. The CDR3 reads CASSPWLNEKLFF. The DNA for the CDR3 is TGTGCCAGCAGTCCCTGGTTGAATGAAAAACTGTTTTTT.

This clone has just one count. The rearrangement links TRBV11-2 to TRBJ2-3, with 13 nucleotides matching TRBD2. CDR1 and CDR2 from the germline V gene are SGHAT and FQNNGV. V lost 2 bases to trimming and J lost 4 bases; unmatched junction nucleotides: 3. The CDR3 has 16 residues. The CDR3 here is CASSLLGLAGSDTQYF. The CDR3 DNA reads TGTGCCAGCAGCTTATTGGGACTAGCGGGGTCAGATACGCAGTATTTT.

This clone was detected a few times. CDR3 residues: CASSLSPSLIDEQYF. CDR3 nucleotide sequence: TGTGCCAGCAGTTTATCTCCTAGCCTGATTGACGAGCAGTACTTC. The V gene is TRBV27, the J gene TRBJ2-7; the D gene is possibly TRBD2 (5 bases). The CDR3 sequence is 15 residues long. Deletions cut 0 bases from V and 5 bases from J, with 14 bases between. CDR1 is MNHEY, CDR2 SMNVEV, per germline (reference sequence).

The rearrangement links TRBV14 to TRBJ2-3, with D tentatively TRBD1 or TRBD2 (5 bases each). Between the trimmed V and J ends, which lost 3 bases and 1 base, there was a span of 11 bases. Germline V gene lookup returns CDR1 SGHDN and CDR2 FVKESK. The CDR3 loop spans 15 amino acids. The CDR3 region is CASSHRQGGTDTQYF. For the CDR3, the DNA is TGTGCCAGCAGCCATAGGCAGGGAGGCACAGATACGCAGTATTTT.

V gene TRBV19 combines with J gene TRBJ2-7; D perhaps matches TRBD2 (6 bases). The germline V gene encodes CDR1 LNHDA and CDR2 SQIVND (reference sequence). This CDR3 is built from 15 residues. V dropped 3 bases and J dropped 2 bases, with 14 bases sitting between them. CDR3 bases: TGTGCCAGTAGTATCGTCTCGGCGGGAACCTACGAGCAGTACTTC. Translating it yields CASSIVSAGTYEQYF. Variable domain in full (rest from reference TRBV19 and TRBJ2-7): DGGITQSPKYLFRKEGQNVTLSCEQNLNHDAMYWYRQDPGQGLRLIYYSQIVNDFQKGDIAEGYSVSREKKESFPLTVTSAQKNPTAFYLCASSIVSAGTYEQYFGPGTRLTVT.

V is TRBV6-5 and J is TRBJ2-5; the D gene is possibly TRBD1 (6 bases). The germline V and J ends were trimmed by 5 bases and 1 base, with 11 bases remaining between them. The germline gives CDR1 MNHEY, CDR2 SVGAGI. CDR3 length: 14 amino acids. The CDR3 nucleotides are TGTGCCAGCAGTAGCAGGGGTCGCCAAGAGACCCAGTACTTC. Encoded protein: CASSSRGRQETQYF.

The gene calls are TRBV5-1 and TRBJ2-5; the D gene is possibly TRBD1 (5 bases). V lost 4 bases and J 2 bases, leaving 15 bases between the germline ends. Germline CDR1 and CDR2: SGHRS and YFSETQ. The CDR3 is made up of 15 amino acids. The CDR3 loop is CASSLWTLTQETQYF. Written as DNA, the CDR3 is TGCGCCAGCAGCCTATGGACACTTACTCAAGAGACCCAGTACTTC.

V gene TRBV9 combines with J gene TRBJ2-7, with 7 bases fitting TRBD1. The CDR3 is made up of 15 amino acids. Trimming cost V 3 bases and J 3 bases; bases outside gene matches: 9. CDR1 and CDR2 (germline): SGDLS, YYNGEE. The CDR3 DNA follows: TGTGCCAGCAGCGCCCACGAGGGGGCTTTCTACGAGCAGTACTTC. Residues: CASSAHEGAFYEQYF.

The chain recombines TRBV5-4 with TRBJ2-5; D is ambiguous. CDR3 length: 13 amino acids. Between the trimmed V and J ends, which lost 1 base and 5 bases, there was a span of 9 bases. From germline, CDR1 is SGHNT and CDR2 YYREEE (reference sequence). The CDR3 here is CASSLFWAETQYF. CDR3 DNA sequence: TGTGCCAGCAGCTTGTTCTGGGCGGAGACCCAGTACTTC.

The chain uses TRBV5-1 and TRBJ2-3; D gene ambiguous. The CDR3 covers 13 residues. Trimming cost V 0 bases and J 10 bases, with 12 bases left between them. The germline V gene has CDR1 SGHRS and CDR2 YFSETQ. The DNA for the CDR3 is TGCGCCAGCAGCTTGGAAACACCCGTCCCGCAGTATTTT. Its translation: CASSLETPVPQYF.

The chain employs TRBV28 and TRBJ1-2; D uncertain. The CDR3 has 13 residues. The V gene's germline CDR1 is MDHEN and CDR2 SYDVKM. Trimming stripped 7 bases from V and 6 bases from J, with 15 bases between. The CDR3 here is CASNEGMRDGYTF. The CDR3 coding sequence is TGTGCCAGCAACGAAGGGATGAGGGATGGCTACACCTTC.

The chain joins TRBV11-2 to TRBJ2-7; no clear D gene. The CDR3 totals 15 residues. Germline CDR1 reads SGHAT; CDR2 reads FQNNGV. The ends were cut back, 6 bases at V and 4 bases at J, with 19 bases in the middle. DNA for the CDR3: TGTGCCAGCAGATCCGGCTCTGGAAGCGCTTACGAGCAGTACTTC. Translating it yields CASRSGSGSAYEQYF.

The V and J genes are TRBV28 and TRBJ2-6; TRBD1 is a possible D gene (5 bases). The V end was cut by 1 base, the J end by 2 bases, with 6 bases between. Germline values: CDR1 MDHEN, CDR2 SYDVKM. This CDR3 region has 15 residues. As DNA, the CDR3 is TGTGCCAGCAGTTTATTCAGGGCTGGGGCCAACGTCCTGACTTTC. Amino acids: CASSLFRAGANVLTF.

The chain links TRBV18 to TRBJ2-7, with 9 nucleotides matching TRBD1. With 4 bases clipped from V and 6 bases from J, the junction kept 4 bases outside the gene matches. The germline CDR1 and CDR2 sequences are KGHSH and LQKENI. The CDR3 is made up of 13 amino acids. CDR3 coding DNA: TGTGCCAGCTCACTTAAACAGGGGGCCGAGCAGTACTTC. Translation gives CASSLKQGAEQYF. The variable domain in full, with the rest retrieved from reference TRBV18 and TRBJ2-7, is NAGVMQNPRHLVRRRGQEARLRCSPMKGHSHVYWYRQLPEEGLKFMVYLQKENIIDESGMPKERFSAEFPKEGPSILRIQQVVRGDSAAYFCASSLKQGAEQYFGPGTRLTVT.

This clone appeared once. The same CDR3 can be traced to other DNA sequences in this sample. The chain recombines TRBV18 with TRBJ2-7, with D possibly being TRBD1 or TRBD2 (5 bases each). The germline CDR1 and CDR2 sequences are KGHSH and LQKENI. The V gene lost 3 bases and the J gene lost 2 bases, with 14 bases spanning the gap. This CDR3 has 15 amino acids. The CDR3 DNA reads TGTGCCAGCTCACCCCCGGGACGGCCAACCTACGAGCAGTACTTC. Translating it yields CASSPPGRPTYEQYF.